The 27 T cell receptor beta chains below were found in one sample sequenced in a study of T cells in Graves' hyperthyroidism and ophthalmopathy. Amplification of TCR beta CDR3 regions used RNA as the template. The TCR CDR3 first-round RT-PCR relied on the HTBI primer set. TCRdb used MiXCR to reprocess the multiplex PCR reads, holding one entry per CDR3 protein. Among approximately 590,000 distinct CDR3 sequences, about 15% were seen once, and the ten largest hold roughly 6.6%. Specimen: blood. The receptor set was obtained from a woman younger than 45 with Graves' hyperthyroidism.

This chain joins TRBV10-2 and TRBJ2-4, with 7 nucleotides matching TRBD1. The J segment lost 8 bases and the V segment lost 6 bases, leaving 16 bases of the junction unmatched. Per the germline V gene, CDR1 is WSHSY and CDR2 is SAAADI. The CDR3 contains 16 residues. The CDR3 loop is CASRATDRVEQDIQYF. CDR3 nucleotides: TGCGCCAGCAGGGCGACAGACAGGGTCGAGCAAGACATTCAGTACTTC.

With regard to this clonotype: Being one base from a much bigger clone, this may be a read error. This rearrangement joins TRBV28 to TRBJ2-5, with D perhaps matching TRBD2 (6 bases). This CDR3 has 18 residues. CDR1 is MDHEN, CDR2 SYDVKM, per germline. CDR3 sequence reads: CASSLVIGLAENQKTQYF. CDR3 bases: TGTGCCAGCAGTTTAGTTATCGGTTTAGCGGAGAACCAAAAGACCCAGTACTTC.

This clonotype was observed many times. V usage is TRBV2 and J usage is TRBJ1-1; no reliable D call. Germline CDR1 is SNHLY and CDR2 is FYNNEI. V lost 10 bases, J lost 7 bases, and 7 bases lay in between. There are 9 residues in the CDR3. The CDR3 DNA reads as TGTGCCATTAAGCTTGAAGCTTTCTTT. It is translated as CAIKLEAFF.

This clonotype occurred many times. J is TRBJ2-3 and V is TRBV12-3 or TRBV12-4; the match to TRBD2 covers 8 bases. The ends lost 2 bases at V and 2 bases at J; junction bases unmatched: 6. The CDR3 is 16 amino acids. The CDR3 bases are TGTGCCAGCAGTTTACCTCCGGGACTAGACACAGATACGCAGTATTTT. This codes for CASSLPPGLDTDTQYF.

This clonotype was detected a few times. The chain has TRBV12-3 or TRBV12-4 and TRBJ2-7; possibly TRBD2 for D (6 bases). Trimming cost V 3 bases and J 2 bases, with 20 bases left between them. CDR3 length: 17 residues. CDR3 nucleotide sequence: TGTGCCAGCAGTTTTAACTCGGGGAAGCGGGTAACCTACGAGCAGTACTTC. Translating it yields CASSFNSGKRVTYEQYF.

This clonotype came up many times. The genes are TRBV29-1 and TRBJ1-1, with 7 bases identical to TRBD1. The CDR3 consists of 14 residues. V trimming: 2 bases; J trimming: 4 bases; junction bases outside the gene matches: 7. Germline assignment: CDR1 SQVTM and CDR2 ANQGSEA. The CDR3 nucleotides are TGCAGCGTTGAAAAGGACAGGTTGGCCACTGAAGCTTTCTTT. Translation: CSVEKDRLATEAFF.

This clonotype came up a few times. The chain combines TRBV6-6 with TRBJ2-7, with D maybe TRBD2 (6 bases). Germline V gives CDR1 MNHNY, CDR2 SVGAGI (reference sequence). The ends were cut back, 2 bases at V and 4 bases at J, with 12 bases in the middle. The CDR3 is made up of 14 amino acids. The CDR3 nucleotides read TGTGCCAGCAGTTACCCCGGGGGTGAATACGAGCAGTACTTC. This gives the protein CASSYPGGEYEQYF.

The J gene is TRBJ2-1, the V gene TRBV2; 11 bases align to TRBD2. The trim removed 6 bases at V and 5 bases at J, leaving 3 bases unmatched. The CDR3 runs 14 residues. Germline assignment: CDR1 SNHLY and CDR2 FYNNEI. The CDR3 reads CASRLAGEDNEQFF. For the CDR3, the DNA is TGTGCCAGCAGACTAGCGGGAGAGGACAATGAGCAGTTCTTC.

This clonotype was detected only a few times. This rearrangement joins TRBV6-5 to TRBJ2-7, with 10 positions matching TRBD2. Germline V gene data show CDR1 as MNHEY and CDR2 as SVGAGI. CDR3 length: 17 residues. J lost 4 bases, V lost 0 bases, and 9 bases had no gene match. Here the CDR3 DNA reads TGTGCCAGCAGTTACTCGATCCTCTCTAGCGGGGGTTACGAGCAGTACTTC. It translates to CASSYSILSSGGYEQYF.

This clonotype was seen a few times. V gene TRBV30 combines with J gene TRBJ2-5; 7 nucleotides match TRBD2. Germline loops: CDR1 GTSNPN, CDR2 SVGIG (reference sequence). The CDR3 spans 16 residues. V gave up 0 bases and J gave up 4 bases; unmatched junction bases: 11. CDR3 protein: CAWSVVRGGGGETQYF. CDR3 DNA sequence: TGTGCCTGGAGTGTTGTGAGGGGAGGCGGGGGAGAGACCCAGTACTTC. Full variable domain (remainder filled in from reference TRBV30 and TRBJ2-5): SQTIHQWPATLVQPVGSPLSLECTVEGTSNPNLYWYRQAAGRGLQLLFYSVGIGQISSEVPQNLSASRPQDRQFILSSKKLLLSDSGFYLCAWSVVRGGGGETQYFGPGTRLLVL.

This clonotype has a count of ten or more. The gene calls are TRBV7-2 and TRBJ2-1; no firm D call. The CDR3 contains 12 residues. V was clipped by 9 bases and J by 5 bases, with 11 bases between them. Germline CDR1 reads SGHTA; CDR2 reads FQGNSA. The CDR3 spells CASIKPHNEQFF. The DNA for the CDR3 is TGTGCCAGTATTAAGCCCCACAATGAGCAGTTCTTC.

This clonotype has a count of ten or more. CDR3 protein: CASRREVTDTQYF. DNA for the CDR3: TGTGCCAGCAGGCGGGAGGTGACAGATACGCAGTATTTT. The J gene is TRBJ2-3, the V gene TRBV6-2 or TRBV6-3; 8 nucleotides agree with TRBD2. This CDR3 region has 13 residues. The ends lost 6 bases at V and 3 bases at J; junction bases unmatched: 2. The germline V gene has CDR1 MNHEY and CDR2 SVGEGT.

The V and J genes are TRBV9 and TRBJ2-1; D may be TRBD2 (5 bases). Germline CDR1 is SGDLS and CDR2 is YYNGEE. There are 17 residues in the CDR3. Trimming cost V 0 bases and J 0 bases, with 13 bases left between them. CDR3: CASSVDLAGGSYNEQFF. The CDR3 DNA sequence: TGTGCCAGCAGCGTAGACTTGGCTGGAGGCTCCTACAATGAGCAGTTCTTC.

This clonotype appeared many times. The genes are TRBV27 and TRBJ1-1; 9 bases line up with TRBD1. CDR1 and CDR2 from the germline V gene are MNHEY and SMNVEV (reference sequence). The CDR3 consists of 15 residues. After removal of 5 bases from V and 1 base from J, the junction contained 5 bases not matched to a gene. The CDR3 here is CASSPDRGANTEAFF. The CDR3 nucleotides are TGTGCCAGCAGTCCCGACAGGGGGGCGAACACTGAAGCTTTCTTT.

This clonotype was picked up many times. The V call is TRBV18, the J call TRBJ2-7; maybe TRBD2 (5 bases). V lost 6 bases, J lost 7 bases, and 16 bases lay in between. The germline V gene has CDR1 KGHSH and CDR2 LQKENI. CDR3 length equals 13 residues. CDR3 coding DNA: TGTGCCAGCTCGACTACCCGTCAACAAGAGCAGTACTTC. As protein: CASSTTRQQEQYF.

The V and J genes are TRBV11-2 and TRBJ2-1; D unclear. The germline V and J ends were trimmed by 0 bases and 2 bases, with 5 bases remaining between them. CDR1 and CDR2 from the germline V gene are SGHAT and FQNNGV. The CDR3 has 14 amino acids. The chain's CDR3 is CASSLEDTYNEQFF. The CDR3 bases are TGTGCCAGCAGCTTAGAAGACACCTACAATGAGCAGTTCTTC. The full variable domain, with the rest looked up from reference TRBV11-2 and TRBJ2-1, is EAGVAQSPRYKIIEKRQSVAFWCNPISGHATLYWYQQILGQGPKLLIQFQNNGVVDDSQLPKDRFSAERLKGVDSTLKIQPAKLEDSAVYLCASSLEDTYNEQFFGPGTRLTVL.

Many counts were recorded for this clonotype. J is TRBJ2-7 and V is TRBV30; TRBD2 matches 7 bases. With 6 bases clipped from V and 4 bases from J, the junction kept 12 bases outside the gene matches. CDR1 is GTSNPN and CDR2 is SVGIG in the germline V gene (reference sequence). CDR3 length: 14 amino acids. In nucleotides, the CDR3 is TGTGCCTGCCTCGAGAGGGGACTACCTTACGAGCAGTACTTC. It yields the protein CACLERGLPYEQYF.

This clonotype has a count of ten or more. The V gene is TRBV5-6, the J gene TRBJ1-1, with D possibly matching TRBD1 (5 bases). Between the trimmed V and J ends, which lost 2 bases and 4 bases, there was a span of 12 bases. Germline V gene lookup returns CDR1 SGHDT and CDR2 YYEEEE. The CDR3 runs 14 residues. CDR3 DNA sequence: TGTGCCAGCAGCTTCCGGGTCGGGGGCACTGAAGCTTTCTTT. Translating it yields CASSFRVGGTEAFF.

The chain has TRBV15 and TRBJ1-2; no definite D call. The CDR3 covers 13 residues. V was shortened by 3 bases and J by 4 bases, with 9 bases between the two germline ends. Germline CDR1 is LNHNV and CDR2 is YYDKDF (reference sequence). The CDR3 sequence is CATSRDGIYGYTF. DNA for the CDR3: TGTGCCACCAGCAGGGACGGGATCTATGGCTACACCTTC.

This clonotype was recorded many times. This rearrangement joins TRBV20-1 to TRBJ2-1, with D perhaps matching TRBD2 (5 bases). CDR1 DFQATT and CDR2 SNEGSKA come from the germline V gene (reference sequence). Trimming left V 5 bases short and J 9 bases short, with 20 bases between. This CDR3 contains 14 residues. CDR3 loop: CSASQVLGSGEQFF. For the CDR3, the DNA is TGCAGTGCTTCCCAAGTACTAGGGTCTGGTGAGCAGTTCTTC.

This clonotype occurred a few times. V and J are TRBV24-1 and TRBJ2-1; 10 nucleotides align to TRBD2. The ends lost 0 bases at V and 7 bases at J; junction bases unmatched: 5. The germline V gene encodes CDR1 KGHDR and CDR2 SFDVKD. This CDR3 is 16 amino acids long. For the CDR3, the DNA is TGTGCCACCAGTGATTTGAGCGGGAGGGCCAGGAATGAGCAGTTCTTC. Its protein is CATSDLSGRARNEQFF.

This clonotype was seen at least ten times. The chain employs TRBV6-1 and TRBJ2-7; D not certain. CDR1 is MNHNS, CDR2 SASEGT, per germline. CDR3 length equals 14 residues. V was shortened by 7 bases and J by 2 bases, with 15 bases between the two germline ends. Here the CDR3 DNA reads TGTGCCAGCAACAAAGGGCTCCATACCTACGAGCAGTACTTC. This translates into CASNKGLHTYEQYF.

V gene TRBV30 combines with J gene TRBJ2-7; TRBD1 matches at 10 bases. V was clipped by 4 bases and J by 3 bases; unmatched bases: 9. There are 15 residues in the CDR3. The germline gives CDR1 GTSNPN, CDR2 SVGIG (reference sequence). CDR3 DNA sequence: TGTGCCTGGACGGTGGGGACAGGGGATCTCTACGAGCAGTACTTC. This codes for CAWTVGTGDLYEQYF.

As to this clonotype: Just one base apart from a much larger clone, this may be a read error. The rearrangement links TRBV12-3 or TRBV12-4 to TRBJ2-3, with D possibly being TRBD1 (6 bases). This CDR3 has 12 amino acids. CDR3 sequence: CASGLGADAQYF. The DNA for the CDR3 is TGTGCCAGCGGTTTGGGGGCAGATGCGCAGTATTTT.

V gene TRBV2 combines with J gene TRBJ2-5; D possibly matches TRBD1 or TRBD2 (5 bases each). The V gene lost 4 bases and the J gene lost 3 bases, with 9 bases spanning the gap. Germline V lookup: CDR1 SNHLY, CDR2 FYNNEI. This CDR3 comprises 13 residues. In nucleotides, the CDR3 is TGTGCCAGCAGTGGTCAGGGAGAAGAGACCCAGTACTTC. It encodes CASSGQGEETQYF.

This clonotype was seen a handful of times. The genes are TRBV9 and TRBJ2-3, with 11 bases fitting TRBD2. The J segment lost 6 bases and the V segment lost 4 bases, leaving 13 bases of the junction unmatched. Germline CDR1 reads SGDLS; CDR2 reads YYNGEE. The CDR3 is 17 residues long. The CDR3 nucleotides are TGTGCCAGCAGCCCCTTAGCGGGAGGGCCCTCTGAGGATACGCAGTATTTT. Its protein product is CASSPLAGGPSEDTQYF.

In nucleotides, the CDR3 is TGCAGTGCTTACCGGGACAGCGTGAATGAGCAGTTCTTC. Translated: CSAYRDSVNEQFF. This chain joins TRBV20-1 and TRBJ2-1; 7 bases match TRBD1. CDR3 size: 13 residues. With 5 bases clipped from V and 7 bases from J, the junction kept 8 bases outside the gene matches. Germline V CDR1 and CDR2: DFQATT, SNEGSKA (reference sequence).